The rows below give T cell receptor beta chains drawn from one sample of a study of blood T cell repertoires in COVID-19. Measured with immunoSEQ multiplex PCR; TCRdb has only the in-frame clones, and not every one. The sample lists some 80,000 clones, roughly 84% occurring once. Sequencing was carried out using peripheral blood. The receptors stem from a woman older than 75 in a cohort sampled during active or convalescent COVID-19. The conserved cysteine and the conserved F or W are not part of the CDR3 here. Each record gives: CDR3 protein, V gene, J gene.

CDR3 protein: ASSLGLAGGFYEQY; V gene: TRBV28; J gene: TRBJ2-7
CDR3 protein: ASSLGLTGGDSPLH; V gene: TRBV5-1; J gene: TRBJ1-6
CDR3 protein: ASSLSGGLNQPQH; V gene: TRBV5-8; J gene: TRBJ1-5
CDR3 protein: ASRSAGASTDTQY; V gene: TRBV6-5; J gene: TRBJ2-3
CDR3 protein: ASRRTASNYGYT; V gene: TRBV6-5; J gene: TRBJ1-2
CDR3 protein: AWRMEAYENNEQF; V gene: TRBV30; J gene: TRBJ2-1
CDR3 protein: ASSSRAKRRSSTDTQY; V gene: TRBV5-6; J gene: TRBJ2-3
CDR3 protein: ASSRDRASYNEQF; V gene: TRBV2; J gene: TRBJ2-1
CDR3 protein: ASSPGTGGRTQY; V gene: TRBV19; J gene: TRBJ2-5
CDR3 protein: ASSEIGGNNQPQH; V gene: TRBV5-1; J gene: TRBJ1-5
CDR3 protein: ASSLAASGGNEQF; V gene: TRBV5-1; J gene: TRBJ2-1
CDR3 protein: ASSFVGQETQY; V gene: TRBV12-3/TRBV12-4; J gene: TRBJ2-5
CDR3 protein: ASSLSTDSSGYT; V gene: TRBV27; J gene: TRBJ1-2
CDR3 protein: ASGLANTGELF; V gene: TRBV6-5; J gene: TRBJ2-2
CDR3 protein: ASSPQAGASYEQY; V gene: TRBV7-6; J gene: TRBJ2-7
CDR3 protein: ASSLLLDRVSYNEQF; V gene: TRBV28; J gene: TRBJ2-1
CDR3 protein: ASSVVSGGIPDTQY; V gene: TRBV9; J gene: TRBJ2-3
CDR3 protein: ASSYGEQLKAEAF; V gene: TRBV10-2; J gene: TRBJ1-1
CDR3 protein: ASSLGQGYT; V gene: TRBV5-1; J gene: TRBJ1-2
CDR3 protein: ASSVDPSANYNEQF; V gene: TRBV9; J gene: TRBJ2-1
CDR3 protein: ASSQASGTTSGKSYEQY; V gene: TRBV4-2; J gene: TRBJ2-7
CDR3 protein: ASSQDGTPRGRAYEQY; V gene: TRBV4-1; J gene: TRBJ2-7
CDR3 protein: ASSILSLEVGVRTDTQY; V gene: TRBV19; J gene: TRBJ2-3
CDR3 protein: ASSLPTGAYEQY; V gene: TRBV6-5; J gene: TRBJ2-7
CDR3 protein: ACSAGNSPLH; V gene: TRBV27; J gene: TRBJ1-6
CDR3 protein: ASSGRRASGKLMGGELF; V gene: TRBV28; J gene: TRBJ2-2
CDR3 protein: SVKPIAQGNTEAF; V gene: TRBV29-1; J gene: TRBJ1-1
CDR3 protein: ASSPEPDNPNGYT; V gene: TRBV18; J gene: TRBJ1-2
CDR3 protein: ASSFTTVINTEAF; V gene: TRBV7-3; J gene: TRBJ1-1
CDR3 protein: ASSKGWGSSYEQY; V gene: TRBV19; J gene: TRBJ2-7
CDR3 protein: ASSLGAGVKETQY; V gene: TRBV6-6; J gene: TRBJ2-5
CDR3 protein: ASSPTSGRANEQF; V gene: TRBV6-6; J gene: TRBJ2-1
CDR3 protein: ATSDTGERPQH; V gene: TRBV24-1; J gene: TRBJ1-5
CDR3 protein: ASSPGQTYGYT; V gene: TRBV5-1; J gene: TRBJ1-2
CDR3 protein: ASSVGLDPNTGELF; V gene: TRBV11-2; J gene: TRBJ2-2
CDR3 protein: ASSRYRGSGNTEAF; V gene: TRBV28; J gene: TRBJ1-1
CDR3 protein: ASSQVLAGGPHEQY; V gene: TRBV3-1/TRBV3-2; J gene: TRBJ2-7
CDR3 protein: ASKTRTSGINEQF; V gene: TRBV10-2; J gene: TRBJ2-1
CDR3 protein: ASSLHGSGRVNEQF; V gene: TRBV19; J gene: TRBJ2-1
CDR3 protein: ATQPLWGGTVAKNIQY; V gene: TRBV27; J gene: TRBJ2-4
CDR3 protein: ASSQEASLH; V gene: TRBV3-1/TRBV3-2; J gene: TRBJ1-6
CDR3 protein: ASSLEPGLGTQY; V gene: TRBV11-2; J gene: TRBJ2-5
CDR3 protein: ASSTHGVPDSNQPQH; V gene: TRBV19; J gene: TRBJ1-5
CDR3 protein: ASSRDRGGNYGYT; V gene: TRBV7-3; J gene: TRBJ1-2
CDR3 protein: ASGLAGSYNEQF; V gene: TRBV7-9; J gene: TRBJ2-1
CDR3 protein: ASSSGLADTGELF; V gene: TRBV5-4; J gene: TRBJ2-2
CDR3 protein: ASRSQGRGNQPQH; V gene: TRBV6-5; J gene: TRBJ1-5
CDR3 protein: ASSLWSGRGTEKLF; V gene: TRBV27; J gene: TRBJ1-4
CDR3 protein: ASSASRGIVTEAF; V gene: TRBV9; J gene: TRBJ1-1
CDR3 protein: ASRLQGALPAEAF; V gene: TRBV7-2; J gene: TRBJ1-1